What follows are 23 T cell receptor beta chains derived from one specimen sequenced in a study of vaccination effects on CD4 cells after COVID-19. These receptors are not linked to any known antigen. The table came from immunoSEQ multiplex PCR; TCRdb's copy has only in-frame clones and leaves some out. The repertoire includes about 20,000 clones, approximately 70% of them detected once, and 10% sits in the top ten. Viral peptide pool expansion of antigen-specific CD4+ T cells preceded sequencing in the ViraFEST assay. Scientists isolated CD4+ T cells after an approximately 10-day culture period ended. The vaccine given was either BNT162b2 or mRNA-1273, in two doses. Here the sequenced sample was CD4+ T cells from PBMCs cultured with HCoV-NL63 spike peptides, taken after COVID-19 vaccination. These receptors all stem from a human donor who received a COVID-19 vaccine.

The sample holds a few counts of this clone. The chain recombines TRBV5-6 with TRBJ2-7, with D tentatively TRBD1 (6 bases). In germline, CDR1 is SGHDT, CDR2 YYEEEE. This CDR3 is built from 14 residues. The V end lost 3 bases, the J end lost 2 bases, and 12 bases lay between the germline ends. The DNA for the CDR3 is TGTGCCAGCAGCTCGGATCGACAGGCCTACGAGCAGTACTTC. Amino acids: CASSSDRQAYEQYF.

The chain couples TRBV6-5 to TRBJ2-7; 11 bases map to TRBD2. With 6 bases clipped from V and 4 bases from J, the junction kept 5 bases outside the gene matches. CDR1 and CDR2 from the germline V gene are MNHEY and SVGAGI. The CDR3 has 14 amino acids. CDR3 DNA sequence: TGTGCCAGCAGACCTAGCGGGGGGCGATACGAGCAGTACTTC. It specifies CASRPSGGRYEQYF.

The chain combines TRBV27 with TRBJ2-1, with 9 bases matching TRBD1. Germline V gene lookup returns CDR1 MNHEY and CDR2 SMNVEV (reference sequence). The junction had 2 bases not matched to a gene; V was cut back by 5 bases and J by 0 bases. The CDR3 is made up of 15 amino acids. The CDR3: CASSRQGVSYNEQFF. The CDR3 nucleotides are TGTGCCAGCAGTCGACAGGGGGTCTCCTACAATGAGCAGTTCTTC.

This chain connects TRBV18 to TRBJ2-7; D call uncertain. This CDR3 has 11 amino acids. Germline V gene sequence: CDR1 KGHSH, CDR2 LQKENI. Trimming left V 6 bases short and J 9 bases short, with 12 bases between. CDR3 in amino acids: CASSSTSGQYF. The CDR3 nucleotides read TGTGCCAGCTCCTCAACTTCTGGGCAGTACTTC.

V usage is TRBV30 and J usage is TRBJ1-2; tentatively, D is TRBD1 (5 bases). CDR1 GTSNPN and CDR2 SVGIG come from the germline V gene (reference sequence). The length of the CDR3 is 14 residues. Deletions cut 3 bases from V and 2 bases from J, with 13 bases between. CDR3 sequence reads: CAWSDRRVNYGYTF. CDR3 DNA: TGTGCCTGGAGCGACAGAAGGGTAAACTATGGCTACACCTTC.

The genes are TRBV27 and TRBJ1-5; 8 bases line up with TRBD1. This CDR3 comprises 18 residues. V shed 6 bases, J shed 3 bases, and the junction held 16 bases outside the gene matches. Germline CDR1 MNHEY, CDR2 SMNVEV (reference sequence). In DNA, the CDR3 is TGTGCCAGCAGCCCGGACAGGGTAAGTGGAAGATACAATCAGCCCCAGCATTTT. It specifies CASSPDRVSGRYNQPQHF.

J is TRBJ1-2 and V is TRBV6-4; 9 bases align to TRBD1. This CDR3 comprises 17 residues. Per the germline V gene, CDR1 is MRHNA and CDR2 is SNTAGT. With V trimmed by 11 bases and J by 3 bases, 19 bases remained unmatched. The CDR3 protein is CARRGKQQGALYYGYTF. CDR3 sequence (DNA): TGTGCCCGGCGGGGTAAGCAACAGGGGGCCCTTTACTATGGCTACACCTTC.

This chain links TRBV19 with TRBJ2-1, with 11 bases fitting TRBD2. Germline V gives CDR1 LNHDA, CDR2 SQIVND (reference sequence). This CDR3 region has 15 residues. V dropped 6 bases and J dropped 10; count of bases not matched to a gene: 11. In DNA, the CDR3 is TGTGCCAGTAGCGACCCCGGACTAGCGGGCCGGGAGCAGTTCTTC. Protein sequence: CASSDPGLAGREQFF.

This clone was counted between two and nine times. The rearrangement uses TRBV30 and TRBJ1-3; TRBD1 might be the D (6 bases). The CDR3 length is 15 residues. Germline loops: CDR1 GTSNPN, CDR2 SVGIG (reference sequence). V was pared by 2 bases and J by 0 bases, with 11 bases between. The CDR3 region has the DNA TGTGCCTGGAGTTTACAGGGCCGCTCTGGAAACACCATATATTTT. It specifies CAWSLQGRSGNTIYF. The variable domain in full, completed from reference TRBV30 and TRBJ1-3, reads SQTIHQWPATLVQPVGSPLSLECTVEGTSNPNLYWYRQAAGRGLQLLFYSVGIGQISSEVPQNLSASRPQDRQFILSSKKLLLSDSGFYLCAWSLQGRSGNTIYFGEGSWLTVV.

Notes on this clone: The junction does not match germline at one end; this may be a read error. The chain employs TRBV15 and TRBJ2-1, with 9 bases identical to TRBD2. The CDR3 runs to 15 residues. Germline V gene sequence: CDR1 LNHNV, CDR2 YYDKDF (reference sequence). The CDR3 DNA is TGTGCCACCAGCAGAGGGCCTAGCGGGGACAAGGAGCAGTTCTTC. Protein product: CATSRGPSGDKEQFF.

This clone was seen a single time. CDR3 DNA: TGTGCCAGCAGCTCACAGGGAAGCACAGATACGCAGTATTTT. Translated: CASSSQGSTDTQYF. J is TRBJ2-3 and V is TRBV6-5; D might be TRBD1 (6 bases). Germline lookup yields CDR1 MNHEY and CDR2 SVGAGI. The CDR3 totals 14 residues. The V and J ends lost 6 bases and 0 bases respectively, with 10 bases between them.

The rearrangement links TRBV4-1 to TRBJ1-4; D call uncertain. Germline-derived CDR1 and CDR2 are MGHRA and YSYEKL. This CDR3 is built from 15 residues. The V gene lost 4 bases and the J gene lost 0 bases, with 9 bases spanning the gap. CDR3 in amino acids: CASSPWGTTNEKLFF. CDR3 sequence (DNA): TGCGCCAGCAGCCCTTGGGGTACAACTAATGAAAAACTGTTTTTT.

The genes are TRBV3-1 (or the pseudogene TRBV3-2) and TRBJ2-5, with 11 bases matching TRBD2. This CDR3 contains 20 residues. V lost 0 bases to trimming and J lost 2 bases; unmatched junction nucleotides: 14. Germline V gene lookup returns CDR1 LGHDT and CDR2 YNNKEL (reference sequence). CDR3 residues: CASSQEGLAEYLLGQETQYF. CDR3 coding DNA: TGTGCCAGCAGCCAAGAGGGACTAGCGGAGTACCTTTTGGGACAAGAGACCCAGTACTTC.

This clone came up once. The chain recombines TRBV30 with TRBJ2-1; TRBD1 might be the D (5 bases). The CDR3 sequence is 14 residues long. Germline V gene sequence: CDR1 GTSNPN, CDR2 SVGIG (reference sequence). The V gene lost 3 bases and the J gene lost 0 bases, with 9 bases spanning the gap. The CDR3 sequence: CAWRQVSSYNEQFF. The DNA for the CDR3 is TGTGCCTGGAGACAGGTGAGCTCCTACAATGAGCAGTTCTTC.

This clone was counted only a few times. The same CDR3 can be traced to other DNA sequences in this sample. The CDR3 DNA follows: TGTGCCAGCTCACCAGGCTACGAGCAGTACTTC. Residues: CASSPGYEQYF. This chain joins TRBV18 and TRBJ2-7, with D unresolved. This CDR3 has 11 amino acids. In germline, CDR1 is KGHSH, CDR2 LQKENI. V was clipped by 2 bases and J by 3 bases, with 2 bases between them.

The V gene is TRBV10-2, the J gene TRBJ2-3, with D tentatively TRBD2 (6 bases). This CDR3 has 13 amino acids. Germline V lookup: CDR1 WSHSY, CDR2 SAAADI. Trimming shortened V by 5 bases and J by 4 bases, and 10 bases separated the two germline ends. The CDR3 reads CASSPRLADTQYF. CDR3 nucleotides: TGCGCCAGCAGTCCAAGACTAGCAGATACGCAGTATTTT.

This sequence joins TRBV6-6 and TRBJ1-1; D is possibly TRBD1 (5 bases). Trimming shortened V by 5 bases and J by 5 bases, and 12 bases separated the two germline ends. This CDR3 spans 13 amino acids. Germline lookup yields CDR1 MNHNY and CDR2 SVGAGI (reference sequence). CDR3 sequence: CASSTGYGTEAFF. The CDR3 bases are TGTGCCAGCAGTACAGGTTACGGGACTGAAGCTTTCTTT.

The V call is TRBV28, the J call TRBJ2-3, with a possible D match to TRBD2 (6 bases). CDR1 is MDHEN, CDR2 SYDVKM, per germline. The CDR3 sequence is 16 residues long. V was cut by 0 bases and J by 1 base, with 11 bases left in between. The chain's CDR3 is CASSLWGGEGTDTQYF. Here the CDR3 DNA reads TGTGCCAGCAGTTTATGGGGGGGAGAGGGCACAGATACGCAGTATTTT.

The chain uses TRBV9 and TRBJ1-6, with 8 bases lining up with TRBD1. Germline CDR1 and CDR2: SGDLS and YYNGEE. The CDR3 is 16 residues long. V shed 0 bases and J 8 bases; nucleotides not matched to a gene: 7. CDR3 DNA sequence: TGTGCCAGCAGCGTAGGCCCCCCAGGGGGCGATTCACCCCTCCACTTT. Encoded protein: CASSVGPPGGDSPLHF.

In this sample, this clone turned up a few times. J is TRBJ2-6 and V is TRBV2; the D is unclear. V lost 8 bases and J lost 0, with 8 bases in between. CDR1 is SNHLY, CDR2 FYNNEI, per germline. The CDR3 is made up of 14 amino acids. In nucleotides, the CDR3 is TGTGCCAGCGCGAAGGGCTCTGGGGCCAACGTCCTGACTTTC. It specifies CASAKGSGANVLTF.

The CDR3 protein is CASTSTGKSYEQYF. Written as DNA, the CDR3 is TGTGCCAGTACCTCGACAGGGAAAAGCTACGAGCAGTACTTC. The V call is TRBV5-8, the J call TRBJ2-7, with TRBD1 identical over 7 bases. Germline lookup yields CDR1 SGHTS and CDR2 YDEGEE. The ends lost 8 bases at V and 3 bases at J; junction bases unmatched: 11. This CDR3 spans 14 amino acids.

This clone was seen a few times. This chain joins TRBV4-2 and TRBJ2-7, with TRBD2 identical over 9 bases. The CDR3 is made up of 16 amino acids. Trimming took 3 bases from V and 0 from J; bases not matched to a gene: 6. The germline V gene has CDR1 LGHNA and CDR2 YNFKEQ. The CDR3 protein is CASSQQSGGISYEQYF. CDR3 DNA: TGTGCCAGCAGCCAGCAGAGCGGGGGGATCTCCTACGAGCAGTACTTC.

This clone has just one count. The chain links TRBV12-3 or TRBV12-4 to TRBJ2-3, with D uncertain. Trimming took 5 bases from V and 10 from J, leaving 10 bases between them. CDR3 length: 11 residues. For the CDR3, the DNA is TGTGCCAGCAGTGGCGCAGAGGCGCAGTATTTT. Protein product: CASSGAEAQYF.